Below are 31 T cell receptor beta chains sequenced from a single sample in a study of T cell responses to AZD1222 COVID-19 vaccine. Method: immunoSEQ multiplex PCR; TCRdb's copy keeps in-frame clones and lacks some. The sample includes about 130,000 clones, approximately 90% seen only once; the top ten take around 0.99%. The input for sequencing was peripheral blood, taken 28 days after the second AZD1222 dose. The receptors stem from an adult who received the AZD1222 COVID-19 vaccine.

This clone occurred once. This chain connects TRBV4-1 to TRBJ1-2; the D gene is possibly TRBD1 (5 bases). This CDR3 comprises 13 residues. Trimming removed 1 base at V and 8 bases at J, with 11 bases between. From germline, CDR1 is MGHRA and CDR2 YSYEKL. CDR3 bases: TGCGCCAGCAGCCAAGGGGACGGACTGGGCTACACCTTC. This translates into CASSQGDGLGYTF.

The chain uses TRBV11-3 and TRBJ2-3; D is perhaps TRBD1 or TRBD2 (5 bases each). The V and J ends lost 4 bases and 5 bases respectively, with 13 bases between them. CDR1 and CDR2 (germline): SGHNT, YENEEA. The CDR3 totals 14 residues. The CDR3 sequence is CASSSRDEVDTQYF. The CDR3 region has the DNA TGTGCCAGCAGCTCCCGGGACGAAGTAGATACGCAGTATTTT.

This clone was counted a few times. This sequence joins TRBV4-1 and TRBJ2-3, with 7 bases matching TRBD2. Unmatched junction bases numbered 11, after V lost 3 bases and J lost 2 bases. From germline, CDR1 is MGHRA and CDR2 YSYEKL. The CDR3 has 17 residues. CDR3: CASSHQRRGSLTDTQYF. The CDR3 DNA reads TGCGCCAGCAGCCACCAACGCCGCGGGAGCCTCACAGATACGCAGTATTTT.

The V call is TRBV5-5, the J call TRBJ2-5; TRBD1 aligns across 8 bases. This CDR3 is built from 13 residues. With V trimmed by 2 bases and J by 4 bases, 1 base remained unmatched. Germline CDR1 SGHKS, CDR2 YYEKEE (reference sequence). The CDR3 DNA is TGTGCCAGCAGCTTCCAGGGGGCAGAGACCCAGTACTTC. Translated, it gives CASSFQGAETQYF. Supplemented by reference TRBV5-5 and TRBJ2-5, the full variable domain reads DAGVTQSPTHLIKTRGQQVTLRCSPISGHKSVSWYQQVLGQGPQFIFQYYEKEERGRGNFPDRFSARQFPNYSSELNVNALLLGDSALYLCASSFQGAETQYFGPGTRLLVL.

V gene TRBV28 combines with J gene TRBJ2-7; either TRBD1 or TRBD2 may fit D (7 bases each). Looked up from germline, CDR1 is MDHEN and CDR2 is SYDVKM. The CDR3 has 13 amino acids. For the CDR3, the DNA is TGTGCTTTAGGGGGCGGGAGTTCCTACGAGCAGTACTTC. Translating it yields CALGGGSSYEQYF.

V is TRBV18 and J is TRBJ1-5, with 7 bases lining up with TRBD1. The CDR3 totals 15 residues. CDR1 and CDR2 (germline): KGHSH, LQKENI. With 4 bases clipped from V and 5 bases from J, the junction kept 8 bases outside the gene matches. The DNA of the CDR3 is TGTGCCAGCTCACTCGACAGGGATTCATATCAGCCCCAGCATTTT. Amino acid sequence: CASSLDRDSYQPQHF. Together with reference TRBV18 and TRBJ1-5, the CDR3 gives the full variable domain: NAGVMQNPRHLVRRRGQEARLRCSPMKGHSHVYWYRQLPEEGLKFMVYLQKENIIDESGMPKERFSAEFPKEGPSILRIQQVVRGDSAAYFCASSLDRDSYQPQHFGDGTRLSIL.

The rearrangement uses TRBV6-5 and TRBJ2-3; TRBD1 matches 10 bases. Germline V gene data show CDR1 as MNHEY and CDR2 as SVGAGI. J gave up 4 bases and V 4 bases, and 2 bases lay outside the gene matches. The CDR3 is 14 amino acids. Here the CDR3 reads CASSWTGGPDTQYF. CDR3 DNA: TGTGCCAGCAGTTGGACAGGGGGTCCAGATACGCAGTATTTT.

V usage is TRBV12-3 or TRBV12-4 and J usage is TRBJ2-5; D tentatively fits TRBD1 or TRBD2 (5 bases each). The V gene lost 6 bases and the J gene lost 5 bases, with 13 bases spanning the gap. The length of the CDR3 is 13 residues. The CDR3 sequence is CASSRGPRETQYF. Written as DNA, the CDR3 is TGTGCCAGCAGCCGGGGACCTCGGGAGACCCAGTACTTC.

The rearrangement links TRBV5-1 to TRBJ2-1; D perhaps matches TRBD2 (6 bases). Germline-derived CDR1 and CDR2 are SGHRS and YFSETQ. The V end was cut by 3 bases, the J end by 1 base, with 11 bases between. This CDR3 region has 15 residues. DNA for the CDR3: TGCGCCAGCAGCTCGAGTAGCGGTTCCTACAATGAGCAGTTCTTC. Translation gives CASSSSSGSYNEQFF.

This clone was seen a single time. V and J are TRBV19 and TRBJ1-6, with D perhaps TRBD1 (5 bases). CDR3 length: 18 amino acids. V lost 4 bases and J lost 8, with 24 bases in between. Germline values: CDR1 LNHDA, CDR2 SQIVND (reference sequence). The CDR3 here is CASSRRDYSARGDSPLHF. DNA for the CDR3: TGTGCCAGTAGTAGACGGGACTATTCTGCCCGGGGGGATTCACCCCTCCACTTT. Filled out from reference TRBV19 and TRBJ1-6, the complete variable domain reads DGGITQSPKYLFRKEGQNVTLSCEQNLNHDAMYWYRQDPGQGLRLIYYSQIVNDFQKGDIAEGYSVSREKKESFPLTVTSAQKNPTAFYLCASSRRDYSARGDSPLHFGNGTRLTVT.

The CDR3 region has the DNA TGTGCCAGCAGTGGCGGGACAAGTCCCTACGAGCAGTACTTC. It yields the protein CASSGGTSPYEQYF. This sequence joins TRBV2 and TRBJ2-7; D could derive from TRBD1 or TRBD2 (6 bases each). Trimming left V 4 bases short and J 2 bases short, with 12 bases between. This CDR3 has 14 residues. Germline V CDR1 and CDR2: SNHLY, FYNNEI.

V is TRBV10-1 and J is TRBJ1-2; 9 bases align to TRBD1. The CDR3 loop spans 15 amino acids. CDR1 WNHNN and CDR2 SYGVQD come from the germline V gene (reference sequence). The V gene end was trimmed by 7 bases and the J gene end by 2 bases; junction bases not matched to a gene: 8. The CDR3 loop reads CASKNPGQGNYGYTF. CDR3 sequence (DNA): TGCGCCAGCAAGAACCCGGGACAGGGCAACTATGGCTACACCTTC.

V is TRBV6-1 and J is TRBJ1-6; 7 bases map to TRBD1. J gave up 9 bases and V 2 bases, and 1 base lay outside the gene matches. The CDR3 consists of 13 residues. Per the germline V gene, CDR1 is MNHNS and CDR2 is SASEGT. The CDR3 coding sequence is TGTGCCAGCAGTGAACAGGGGGTTTCACCCCTCCACTTT. It specifies CASSEQGVSPLHF.

This sequence joins TRBV5-4 and TRBJ2-7; 9 bases fit TRBD2. CDR1 is SGHNT and CDR2 is YYREEE in the germline V gene (reference sequence). This CDR3 spans 15 amino acids. The trim removed 0 bases at V and 5 bases at J, leaving 6 bases unmatched. The CDR3 spells CASSLVAGASNEQYF. The CDR3, as DNA: TGTGCCAGCAGCTTGGTAGCGGGGGCTTCGAACGAGCAGTACTTC. Complete variable domain (other parts from reference TRBV5-4 and TRBJ2-7): ETGVTQSPTHLIKTRGQQVTLRCSSQSGHNTVSWYQQALGQGPQFIFQYYREEENGRGNFPPRFSGLQFPNYSSELNVNALELDDSALYLCASSLVAGASNEQYFGPGTRLTVT.

CDR3 amino acids: CASSEQGSYNSPLHF. The CDR3, as DNA: TGTGCCAGCAGCGAGCAAGGCTCCTATAATTCACCCCTCCACTTT. V and J are TRBV4-2 and TRBJ1-6; D remains unclear. This CDR3 has 15 amino acids. Germline V gene sequence: CDR1 LGHNA, CDR2 YNFKEQ. With 5 bases removed from V and 0 bases from J, the gap between germline ends came to 8 bases.

This clone was detected only once. The chain carries TRBV2 and TRBJ2-5; the D is unclear. The CDR3 is made up of 15 amino acids. V lost 5 bases to trimming and J lost 5 bases, with 18 bases between them. In germline, CDR1 is SNHLY, CDR2 FYNNEI. For the CDR3, the DNA is TGTGCCAGCAGTTCCGACCCCCTGCAGTGGGAGACCCAGTACTTC. Encoded protein: CASSSDPLQWETQYF.

CDR3 protein: CAISESRDGNQPQHF. CDR3 in DNA: TGTGCCATCAGTGAGTCTCGGGACGGAAATCAGCCCCAGCATTTT. The rearrangement joins TRBV10-3 to TRBJ1-5; perhaps TRBD1 as D (5 bases). Trimming took off 0 bases at V and 4 bases at J, with 10 bases between the two ends. The CDR3 length is 15 residues. Germline CDR1 ENHRY, CDR2 SYGVKD.

This sequence joins TRBV30 and TRBJ1-6, with D unclear. Germline V lookup: CDR1 GTSNPN, CDR2 SVGIG (reference sequence). Deletions cut 0 bases from V and 7 bases from J, with 10 bases between. This CDR3 spans 14 amino acids. The CDR3 loop is CAWSVLGPNSPLHF. As DNA, the CDR3 is TGTGCCTGGAGTGTACTAGGTCCCAATTCACCCCTCCACTTT.

This sequence joins TRBV5-4 and TRBJ2-5, with D hard to call. V lost 2 bases, J lost 0 bases, and 14 bases lay in between. The CDR3 is 16 amino acids. CDR1 and CDR2 (germline): SGHNT, YYREEE (reference sequence). The CDR3 DNA follows: TGTGCCAGCAGCTTTAAGAGGAATTCGTACCAAGAGACCCAGTACTTC. Its protein is CASSFKRNSYQETQYF.

This clone was seen a few times. The chain carries TRBV7-2 and TRBJ1-5, with a tentative D call TRBD1 (5 bases). Trimming shortened V by 3 bases and J by 4 bases, and 7 bases separated the two germline ends. Per the germline V gene, CDR1 is SGHTA and CDR2 is FQGNSA. This CDR3 comprises 13 residues. The CDR3 DNA follows: TGTGCCAGCAGCTTCCAGGGAAATCAGCCCCAGCATTTT. It yields the protein CASSFQGNQPQHF.

V gene TRBV7-3 combines with J gene TRBJ1-6; possibly TRBD1 for D (6 bases). This CDR3 has 13 amino acids. Trimming cost V 4 bases and J 8 bases, with 9 bases left between them. Germline assignment: CDR1 SGHTA and CDR2 FQGTGA. CDR3 amino acids: CASSSGADSPLHF. DNA of the CDR3: TGTGCCAGCAGCTCGGGGGCCGATTCACCCCTCCACTTT.

The chain is built from TRBV29-1 and TRBJ1-4; possibly TRBD1 for D (5 bases). Trimming cost V 5 bases and J 8 bases, with 12 bases left between them. From germline, CDR1 is SQVTM and CDR2 ANQGSEA. The length of the CDR3 is 12 residues. The CDR3 DNA is TGCAGCGTTAGTAGGGGAAGCGAAAAACTGTTTTTT. Amino acid sequence: CSVSRGSEKLFF.

The chain is built from TRBV5-6 and TRBJ2-1, with 8 bases identical to TRBD2. The germline gives CDR1 SGHDT, CDR2 YYEEEE. With 1 base clipped from V and 3 bases from J, the junction kept 3 bases outside the gene matches. The CDR3 totals 15 residues. The CDR3 DNA sequence: TGTGCCAGCAGCTTGCAGCGGGAGCACTACAATGAGCAGTTCTTC. Its translation: CASSLQREHYNEQFF.

The chain uses TRBV9 and TRBJ1-2; maybe TRBD1 (6 bases). Trimming shortened V by 3 bases and J by 4 bases, and 13 bases separated the two germline ends. Germline V lookup: CDR1 SGDLS, CDR2 YYNGEE. CDR3 length: 14 residues. In DNA form, the CDR3 reads TGTGCCAGCAGCGCCTTGGGGGGGCTCTATGGCTACACCTTC. This codes for CASSALGGLYGYTF.

V and J are TRBV5-4 and TRBJ2-7; 8 nucleotides match TRBD1. The germline V gene encodes CDR1 SGHNT and CDR2 YYREEE (reference sequence). The CDR3 has 12 amino acids. Unmatched junction bases numbered 4, after V lost 4 bases and J lost 7 bases. CDR3 DNA: TGTGCCAGCAGCCCCGGACAGGGTGAGCAGTACTTC. This encodes CASSPGQGEQYF.

The V and J genes are TRBV10-2 and TRBJ2-5; D tentatively reads TRBD1 or TRBD2 (6 bases each). The germline V and J ends were trimmed by 6 bases and 4 bases, with 12 bases remaining between them. CDR1 is WSHSY, CDR2 SAAADI, per germline. CDR3 size: 13 residues. CDR3 residues: CASRLGGRETQYF. The CDR3, as DNA: TGCGCCAGCAGGCTCGGGGGCCGAGAGACCCAGTACTTC.

V gene TRBV28 combines with J gene TRBJ2-5, with no clear D. Germline-derived CDR1 and CDR2 are MDHEN and SYDVKM. V was pared by 5 bases and J by 2 bases, with 9 bases between. CDR3 length: 13 amino acids. This chain's CDR3 is CASSRNRQETQYF. The CDR3, as DNA: TGTGCCAGCAGTAGAAATCGACAAGAGACCCAGTACTTC.

This chain uses TRBV19 with TRBJ2-1; 11 bases align to TRBD2. Germline-derived CDR1 and CDR2 are LNHDA and SQIVND (reference sequence). V was pared by 2 bases and J by 1 base, with 4 bases of the junction left unmatched. This CDR3 comprises 17 residues. DNA for the CDR3: TGTGCCAGTAGTATAATGGCTAGCGGGAGGTCCTACAATGAGCAGTTCTTC. It codes for CASSIMASGRSYNEQFF.

The V gene is TRBV5-1, the J gene TRBJ1-2, with TRBD1 matching over 9 bases. J lost 7 bases, V lost 4 bases, and 5 bases had no gene match. The CDR3 totals 13 residues. Germline CDR1 reads SGHRS; CDR2 reads YFSETQ. The CDR3 coding sequence is TGCGCCAGCAGCCCGAAGACAGGGGGTGGCTACACCTTC. As protein: CASSPKTGGGYTF.

About this clone itself: At one boundary the junction diverges from the germline segment, which might be a read error. The genes are TRBV5-4 and TRBJ2-7; maybe TRBD2 (6 bases). Germline assignment: CDR1 SGHNT and CDR2 YYREEE (reference sequence). The CDR3 consists of 14 residues. The CDR3 region is CAGSYGGESWEQYF. The CDR3 coding sequence is TGTGCCGGCAGCTACGGGGGAGAGTCGTGGGAGCAGTACTTC.

V usage is TRBV28 and J usage is TRBJ1-2; unclear D gene. In germline, CDR1 is MDHEN, CDR2 SYDVKM. The CDR3 runs to 13 residues. The V end lost 7 bases, the J end lost 4 bases, and 13 bases lay between the germline ends. The chain's CDR3 is CASIPSGVYGYTF. As DNA, the CDR3 is TGTGCCAGCATTCCATCGGGCGTCTATGGCTACACCTTC.